A single sample gave rise to the 19 T cell receptor beta chains below, sequenced in a study of blood T cell repertoires in COVID-19. TCRdb keeps only in-frame clones here, not all; method: immunoSEQ multiplex PCR. The repertoire has about 220,000 clones, around 85% of them found once; the top ten carry about 2.4%. Sequencing was done on a sample of peripheral blood. The receptors here all came from an older woman with COVID-19, enrolled during active disease.

This clone was observed a single time. At one end, the junction sequence differs from germline, possibly due to a read error. The chain combines TRBV7-7 with TRBJ2-7; possibly TRBD2 for D (7 bases). Germline CDR1 SSHAT, CDR2 FNYEAQ (reference sequence). CDR3 length: 15 amino acids. In nucleotides, the CDR3 is TGTGCTAGCACCGGGGGGCGAGTCGACTCCTACGAGCAGTACTTC. Encoded protein: CASTGGRVDSYEQYF.

This clone was detected only a few times. The chain recombines TRBV2 with TRBJ1-5; maybe TRBD1 (6 bases). V gave up 7 bases and J gave up 3 bases, with 22 bases separating them. Germline-derived CDR1 and CDR2 are SNHLY and FYNNEI. The CDR3 covers 17 residues. The CDR3 loop reads CASKGGSIHRINQPQHF. In nucleotides, the CDR3 is TGTGCCAGCAAGGGGGGGTCCATCCATAGGATCAATCAGCCCCAGCATTTT.

The rearrangement links TRBV5-4 to TRBJ2-3, with TRBD1 matching 8 bases. Trimming took 2 bases from V and 3 from J; bases not matched to a gene: 5. The CDR3 loop spans 15 amino acids. Germline values: CDR1 SGHNT, CDR2 YYREEE (reference sequence). The CDR3 reads CASSFQGAGTDTQYF. The DNA of the CDR3 is TGTGCCAGCAGCTTTCAGGGGGCTGGGACAGATACGCAGTATTTT. Using reference TRBV5-4 and TRBJ2-3 for the parts outside the CDR3, the full variable domain is ETGVTQSPTHLIKTRGQQVTLRCSSQSGHNTVSWYQQALGQGPQFIFQYYREEENGRGNFPPRFSGLQFPNYSSELNVNALELDDSALYLCASSFQGAGTDTQYFGPGTRLTVL.

This chain joins TRBV7-6 and TRBJ1-2; D is unclear. This CDR3 is built from 13 residues. Looked up from germline, CDR1 is SGHVS and CDR2 is FNYEAQ. V lost 5 bases and J lost 8, with 15 bases in between. CDR3 region: CASSGAGPEGYTF. In nucleotides, the CDR3 is TGTGCCAGCAGCGGCGCAGGTCCGGAAGGCTACACCTTC.

The chain combines TRBV4-3 with TRBJ1-1; D uncertain. Germline-derived CDR1 and CDR2 are LGHNA and YSLEER. The CDR3 totals 14 residues. With 0 bases removed from V and 1 base from J, the gap between germline ends came to 6 bases. The CDR3 sequence: CASSQEPRNTEAFF. DNA of the CDR3: TGCGCCAGCAGCCAAGAGCCGAGGAACACTGAAGCTTTCTTT.

The V and J genes are TRBV5-1 and TRBJ1-1; D call uncertain. The germline CDR1 and CDR2 sequences are SGHRS and YFSETQ. Trimming removed 2 bases at V and 2 bases at J, with 22 bases between. The CDR3 totals 18 residues. As DNA, the CDR3 is TGCGCCAGCAGCTTTACCCCCCCAGGAAGGCAGGCCAACACTGAAGCTTTCTTT. The encoded protein is CASSFTPPGRQANTEAFF. Based on the CDR3 plus reference TRBV5-1 and TRBJ1-1, the full variable domain is KAGVTQTPRYLIKTRGQQVTLSCSPISGHRSVSWYQQTPGQGLQFLFEYFSETQRNKGNFPGRFSGRQFSNSRSEMNVSTLELGDSALYLCASSFTPPGRQANTEAFFGQGTRLTVV.

J is TRBJ2-7 and V is TRBV5-1; 8 positions match TRBD1. Trimming removed 4 bases from V and 1 base from J; junction bases left unmatched: 13. The CDR3 loop spans 17 amino acids. Germline-derived CDR1 and CDR2 are SGHRS and YFSETQ. The CDR3 region is CASSLQIGQGPSYEQYF. The CDR3 coding sequence is TGCGCCAGCAGCCTCCAAATCGGACAGGGCCCTTCCTACGAGCAGTACTTC. The whole variable domain, filled in from reference TRBV5-1 and TRBJ2-7, reads KAGVTQTPRYLIKTRGQQVTLSCSPISGHRSVSWYQQTPGQGLQFLFEYFSETQRNKGNFPGRFSGRQFSNSRSEMNVSTLELGDSALYLCASSLQIGQGPSYEQYFGPGTRLTVT.

This chain uses TRBV14 with TRBJ1-3; TRBD1 aligns across 7 bases. CDR3 size: 16 residues. V lost 4 bases, J lost 2 bases, and 8 bases stayed unmatched. Germline values: CDR1 SGHDN, CDR2 FVKESK. CDR3 sequence reads: CASSRRQGVAGNTIYF. CDR3 sequence (DNA): TGTGCCAGCAGCCGCCGACAGGGAGTGGCTGGAAACACCATATATTTT.

This chain joins TRBV5-6 and TRBJ1-4, with D perhaps matching TRBD1 (5 bases). Germline CDR1 and CDR2: SGHDT and YYEEEE. V was trimmed by 0 bases and J by 8 bases, leaving 11 bases between them. The CDR3 is 14 residues long. Written as DNA, the CDR3 is TGTGCCAGCAGCTTGGTGGGGGGAGACGAAAAACTGTTTTTT. Protein product: CASSLVGGDEKLFF.

A single count supports this clone. The chain combines TRBV19 with TRBJ2-7, with TRBD1 matching over 10 bases. CDR3 length equals 17 residues. Germline-derived CDR1 and CDR2 are LNHDA and SQIVND (reference sequence). With V trimmed by 1 base and J by 0 bases, 6 bases remained unmatched. This chain's CDR3 is CASSIAAGTGDSYEQYF. CDR3 sequence (DNA): TGTGCCAGTAGTATAGCCGCCGGGACAGGGGACTCCTACGAGCAGTACTTC. The full variable domain, in which reference TRBV19 and TRBJ2-7 provide the parts outside the CDR3, is DGGITQSPKYLFRKEGQNVTLSCEQNLNHDAMYWYRQDPGQGLRLIYYSQIVNDFQKGDIAEGYSVSREKKESFPLTVTSAQKNPTAFYLCASSIAAGTGDSYEQYFGPGTRLTVT.

V usage is TRBV5-1 and J usage is TRBJ1-6, with 11 positions matching TRBD1. This CDR3 has 15 amino acids. After removal of 0 bases from V and 11 bases from J, the junction contained 4 bases not matched to a gene. CDR1 SGHRS and CDR2 YFSETQ come from the germline V gene. The CDR3 DNA follows: TGCGCCAGCAGCTTGGCCGGACAGGGGGCCACACCCCTCCACTTT. This translates into CASSLAGQGATPLHF.

The V and J genes are TRBV7-6 and TRBJ2-3, with 12 nucleotides matching TRBD2. CDR3 length: 16 residues. J was trimmed by 2 bases and V by 3 bases; bases with no gene match: 3. Germline-derived CDR1 and CDR2 are SGHVS and FNYEAQ. CDR3 in amino acids: CASSFGLAGNTDTQYF. The DNA of the CDR3 is TGTGCCAGCAGCTTCGGACTAGCGGGAAACACAGATACGCAGTATTTT.

The V gene is TRBV7-3, the J gene TRBJ2-2, with TRBD2 identical over 8 bases. V shed 5 bases and J 4 bases; nucleotides not matched to a gene: 9. Looked up from germline, CDR1 is SGHTA and CDR2 is FQGTGA. CDR3 length equals 16 residues. This chain's CDR3 is CASSTSGTDPTGELFF. CDR3 in DNA: TGTGCCAGCAGCACTAGCGGTACAGACCCCACCGGGGAGCTGTTTTTT.

The rearrangement joins TRBV24-1 to TRBJ1-3; 8 positions match TRBD1. Trimming took 0 bases from V and 4 from J; bases not matched to a gene: 1. This CDR3 is built from 15 residues. Germline V gives CDR1 KGHDR, CDR2 SFDVKD. The CDR3 DNA reads TGTGCCACCAGTGATTTGCGGGACAGGGGAAACACCATATATTTT. Its translation is CATSDLRDRGNTIYF.

The rearrangement links TRBV2 to TRBJ1-2; D not certain. V lost 6 bases and J 0 bases, leaving 11 bases between the germline ends. CDR1 and CDR2 (germline): SNHLY, FYNNEI. This CDR3 spans 14 amino acids. CDR3 sequence: CASSPAEANYGYTF. CDR3 DNA sequence: TGTGCCAGCAGCCCCGCCGAGGCTAACTATGGCTACACCTTC.

The chain combines TRBV7-9 with TRBJ2-7; D is possibly TRBD1 (6 bases). The CDR3 contains 12 residues. CDR1 and CDR2 (germline): SEHNR, FQNEAQ (reference sequence). The V gene lost 5 bases and the J gene lost 6 bases, with 11 bases spanning the gap. Here the CDR3 DNA reads TGTGCCAGCAGCACGGACAGTTTCGAGCAGTACTTC. This codes for CASSTDSFEQYF.

The rearrangement links TRBV5-5 to TRBJ1-5; perhaps TRBD1 as D (6 bases). Trimming cost V 4 bases and J 6 bases, with 20 bases left between them. The CDR3 sequence is 16 residues long. Germline-derived CDR1 and CDR2 are SGHKS and YYEKEE (reference sequence). The CDR3 here is CASSRNAQVGGQPQHF. CDR3 bases: TGTGCCAGCAGCCGTAATGCACAGGTAGGGGGTCAGCCCCAGCATTTT.

This clone was detected once. CDR3 nucleotide sequence: TGTGCCAGCAGCTTAATCCATCTAACTAACTATGGCTACACCTTC. Encoded protein: CASSLIHLTNYGYTF. The rearrangement joins TRBV7-2 to TRBJ1-2; D unclear. CDR1 SGHTA and CDR2 FQGNSA come from the germline V gene. There are 15 residues in the CDR3. The V gene lost 2 bases and the J gene lost 0 bases, with 10 bases spanning the gap.

V usage is TRBV5-1 and J usage is TRBJ2-5, with TRBD2 identical over 9 bases. Losses at the gene ends were 2 bases for V and 5 bases for J; bases not matched to a gene: 4. Germline CDR1 reads SGHRS; CDR2 reads YFSETQ. CDR3 length: 14 amino acids. This chain's CDR3 is CASSFGLATETQYF. CDR3 bases: TGCGCCAGCAGCTTCGGACTAGCGACCGAGACCCAGTACTTC. Variable domain in full (rest from reference TRBV5-1 and TRBJ2-5): KAGVTQTPRYLIKTRGQQVTLSCSPISGHRSVSWYQQTPGQGLQFLFEYFSETQRNKGNFPGRFSGRQFSNSRSEMNVSTLELGDSALYLCASSFGLATETQYFGPGTRLLVL.